Only a few counts were recorded for the clone carrying this T cell receptor (beta chain). The antigen is unknown. Profiling relied on immunoSEQ multiplex PCR, and the TCRdb table lists in-frame clones only, not all of them. The data contain around 5,700 clones, around three quarters of them singletons. Each case's diagnosis was confirmed by two pathologists on H&E. Nucleic acids came from premalignant or tumor cells enriched by macro-dissection. This entry belongs to a study of immune evolution from preneoplasia to lung adenocarcinoma. Background on the study: HLA loss of heterozygosity: under 7.5% AIS, over 12% MIA, roughly 30% ADC, none AAH. General study findings and limits: Normal lung had highest clonality; later lesions appeared denser, more diverse.

In germline, CDR1 is SGHNT, CDR2 YYREEE (reference sequence). V lost 4 bases and J 0 bases, leaving 19 bases between the germline ends. The CDR3 contains 17 residues. This clonotype was obtained from a donor of 70 years or more with lung adenocarcinoma. The specimen was FFPE lung adenocarcinoma in situ tissue. The chain links TRBV5-4 to TRBJ1-2; D remains unclear. CDR3 amino acids: CASSTRTTPLTNYGYTF. The DNA of the CDR3 is TGTGCCAGCAGCACCCGGACCACCCCGCTTACTAACTATGGCTACACCTTC.